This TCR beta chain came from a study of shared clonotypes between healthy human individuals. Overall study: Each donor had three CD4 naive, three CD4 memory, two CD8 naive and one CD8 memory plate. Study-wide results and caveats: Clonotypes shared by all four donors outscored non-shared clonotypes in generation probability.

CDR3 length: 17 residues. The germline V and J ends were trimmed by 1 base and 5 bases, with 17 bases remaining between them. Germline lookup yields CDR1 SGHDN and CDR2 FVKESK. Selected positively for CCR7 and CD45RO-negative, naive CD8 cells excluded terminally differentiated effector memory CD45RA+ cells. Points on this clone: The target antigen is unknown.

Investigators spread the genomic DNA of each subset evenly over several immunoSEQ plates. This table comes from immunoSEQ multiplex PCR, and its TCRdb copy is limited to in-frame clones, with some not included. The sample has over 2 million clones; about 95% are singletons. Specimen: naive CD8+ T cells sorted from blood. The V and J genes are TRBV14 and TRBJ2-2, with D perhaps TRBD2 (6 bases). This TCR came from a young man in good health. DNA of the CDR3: TGTGCCAGCAGCCAAGTTATATGGGGGGACGGTACCGGGGAGCTGTTTTTT. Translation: CASSQVIWGDGTGELFF.